This T cell receptor (beta chain) was retrieved from a study of blood T cell repertoires in COVID-19. Trimming at V came to 4 bases and at J to 1 base, leaving 3 bases not matched to a gene. The germline V gene encodes CDR1 MDHEN and CDR2 SYDVKM. The CDR3 length is 15 residues. The repertoire was sequenced with immunoSEQ multiplex PCR; TCRdb's copy has only in-frame clones and lacks some. The sample contains about 240,000 clones, roughly 90% of which appear only once. This clone was found once. Material for sequencing was peripheral blood. The receptor was isolated from a man in his 60s with acute or convalescent COVID-19. The V and J genes are TRBV28 and TRBJ2-4; 8 bases map to TRBD1. CDR3 amino acids: CASSSGGLAKNIQYF. The CDR3 DNA is TGTGCCAGCAGTTCAGGGGGCCTGGCCAAAAACATTCAGTACTTC. The whole variable domain, remainder taken from reference TRBV28 and TRBJ2-4, is DVKVTQSSRYLVKRTGEKVFLECVQDMDHENMFWYRQDPGLGLRLIYFSYDVKMKEKGDIPEGYSVSREKKERFSLILESASTNQTSMYLCASSSGGLAKNIQYFGAGTRLSVL.